This entry lists 24 T cell receptor beta chains sequenced from one sample in a study of cytomegalovirus exposure and HLA in healthy donors. Only in-frame clones appear in the TCRdb table, and some are missing; sequencing was by immunoSEQ multiplex PCR. The data hold 100,000 to 150,000 clones, with approximately 88% observed a single time. Sequencing was done on a sample of PBMCs. The source is a woman aged 18 to 35 in good health and CMV-seronegative.

The table lists this clone with a few counts. The chain joins TRBV6-1 to TRBJ2-1; 15 bases are a match to TRBD2. The germline gives CDR1 MNHNS, CDR2 SASEGT. The CDR3 has 15 amino acids. The V and J ends lost 5 bases and 9 bases, in that order; junction bases with no gene match: 5. This CDR3 reads CASSWGLAGGGEQFF. The CDR3 bases are TGTGCCAGCAGTTGGGGACTAGCGGGAGGAGGTGAGCAGTTCTTC.

The chain couples TRBV7-9 to TRBJ1-1; no firm D call. Deletions cut 7 bases from V and 1 base from J, with 10 bases between. Germline-derived CDR1 and CDR2 are SEHNR and FQNEAQ (reference sequence). The length of the CDR3 is 13 residues. The CDR3 DNA reads TGTGCCAGCACCGGACTACGGAACACTGAAGCTTTCTTT. Translating it yields CASTGLRNTEAFF.

The chain recombines TRBV29-1 with TRBJ1-2, with 10 bases that match TRBD1. Germline loops: CDR1 SQVTM, CDR2 ANQGSEA. This CDR3 has 14 residues. V lost 1 base, J lost 8 bases, and 7 bases stayed unmatched. The CDR3 loop is CSVEGQGAIDGYTF. The DNA of the CDR3 is TGCAGCGTTGAAGGACAGGGGGCGATTGACGGCTACACCTTC.

In DNA, the CDR3 is TGCGCCAGCAGTGAGGGAAGGTGGGGGACACAGGAGACCCAGTACTTC. Translation: CASSEGRWGTQETQYF. The chain carries TRBV10-2 and TRBJ2-5; D might be TRBD1 (6 bases). Germline V lookup: CDR1 WSHSY, CDR2 SAAADI. V dropped 2 bases and J dropped 5 bases, with 18 bases sitting between them. The CDR3 loop spans 16 amino acids.

The chain is built from TRBV12-5 and TRBJ2-4; 7 nucleotides match TRBD1. This CDR3 comprises 17 residues. V shed 1 base and J 0 bases; nucleotides not matched to a gene: 6. Germline lookup yields CDR1 LGHNT and CDR2 FRNRAP. CDR3 nucleotides: TGTGCTAGTGGTTTGGCCACAGGGGTACTAGCCAAAAACATTCAGTACTTC. It codes for CASGLATGVLAKNIQYF. Full variable domain (rest looked up from reference TRBV12-5 and TRBJ2-4): DARVTQTPRHKVTEMGQEVTMRCQPILGHNTVFWYRQTMMQGLELLAYFRNRAPLDDSGMPKDRFSAEMPDATLATLKIQPSEPRDSAVYFCASGLATGVLAKNIQYFGAGTRLSVL.

This clone was observed once. The V gene is TRBV19, the J gene TRBJ2-7; D may be TRBD1 (6 bases). The V gene lost 4 bases and the J gene lost 7 bases, with 23 bases spanning the gap. CDR3 size: 16 residues. Germline lookup yields CDR1 LNHDA and CDR2 SQIVND (reference sequence). The CDR3 sequence is CASSTLPGQNSGEQYF. The CDR3, as DNA: TGTGCCAGTAGTACCCTCCCCGGACAGAACTCGGGGGAGCAGTACTTC. Supplemented by reference TRBV19 and TRBJ2-7, the full variable domain reads DGGITQSPKYLFRKEGQNVTLSCEQNLNHDAMYWYRQDPGQGLRLIYYSQIVNDFQKGDIAEGYSVSREKKESFPLTVTSAQKNPTAFYLCASSTLPGQNSGEQYFGPGTRLTVT.

This chain connects TRBV7-9 to TRBJ2-1, with 12 bases that match TRBD2. Germline assignment: CDR1 SEHNR and CDR2 FQNEAQ (reference sequence). Unmatched junction bases numbered 8, after V lost 5 bases and J lost 9 bases. The CDR3 totals 15 residues. The CDR3 nucleotides read TGTGCCAGCAGCCGGACTAGCGGGACCTACCGTGAGCAGTTCTTC. Translating it yields CASSRTSGTYREQFF.

This chain joins TRBV5-6 and TRBJ2-3; D is possibly TRBD2 (6 bases). V was trimmed by 7 bases and J by 3 bases, leaving 9 bases between them. This CDR3 is built from 12 residues. CDR1 and CDR2 from the germline V gene are SGHDT and YYEEEE. This chain's CDR3 is CASGGMTDTQYF. CDR3 DNA: TGTGCCAGCGGGGGGATGACAGATACGCAGTATTTT.

DNA of the CDR3: TGTGCCAGCAGTAGCTTTCAGGGTAGGGAGACCCAGTACTTC. Amino acid sequence: CASSSFQGRETQYF. V usage is TRBV27 and J usage is TRBJ2-5; D perhaps matches TRBD1 (5 bases). This CDR3 contains 14 residues. CDR1 is MNHEY and CDR2 is SMNVEV in the germline V gene (reference sequence). The V and J ends lost 5 bases and 5 bases respectively, with 15 bases between them.

The chain recombines TRBV11-2 with TRBJ2-7; no clear D. CDR3 size: 13 residues. Germline CDR1 and CDR2: SGHAT and FQNNGV. V lost 1 base, J lost 3 bases, and 7 bases lay in between. CDR3 loop: CASSLVAGYEQYF. The DNA for the CDR3 is TGTGCCAGCAGCTTAGTAGCCGGCTACGAGCAGTACTTC.

The rearrangement joins TRBV6-6 to TRBJ2-2; D is unclear. This CDR3 is 15 amino acids long. Germline CDR1 is MNHNY and CDR2 is SVGAGI (reference sequence). Trimming left V 7 bases short and J 6 bases short, with 18 bases between. The DNA for the CDR3 is TGTGCCAGCAACCCAACCTCTCAGACTCCCGGGGAGCTGTTTTTT. Its protein product is CASNPTSQTPGELFF.

This rearrangement joins TRBV28 to TRBJ2-1, with 8 bases matching TRBD2. With V trimmed by 5 bases and J by 3 bases, 6 bases remained unmatched. The CDR3 consists of 15 residues. Germline values: CDR1 MDHEN, CDR2 SYDVKM. CDR3 in DNA: TGTGCCAGCAGTACCCACCGGGAGGGCTACAATGAGCAGTTCTTC. This encodes CASSTHREGYNEQFF.

This clone was detected once. This chain joins TRBV19 and TRBJ2-7; possible D gene TRBD2, 5 bases. V was pared by 8 bases and J by 3 bases, with 20 bases between. CDR3 length: 15 residues. Germline values: CDR1 LNHDA, CDR2 SQIVND (reference sequence). The CDR3 nucleotides are TGTGCCAGTGCAACTCGACTAAACGGGCACTACGAGCAGTACTTC. This encodes CASATRLNGHYEQYF.

The chain couples TRBV9 to TRBJ2-3; 8 nucleotides align to TRBD2. From germline, CDR1 is SGDLS and CDR2 YYNGEE. J gave up 0 bases and V 3 bases, and 3 bases lay outside the gene matches. The CDR3 has 15 amino acids. DNA for the CDR3: TGTGCCAGCAGCGCCAGCGGGAGTAGCACAGATACGCAGTATTTT. This sequence encodes CASSASGSSTDTQYF.

This clone was seen more than once but under ten times. CDR3 sequence: CASSLASGYGELFF. DNA of the CDR3: TGCGCCAGCAGCTTGGCCTCGGGGTACGGGGAGCTGTTTTTT. The chain joins TRBV5-1 to TRBJ2-2; weak D call: TRBD2 (5 bases). The CDR3 spans 14 residues. Looked up from germline, CDR1 is SGHRS and CDR2 is YFSETQ. V lost 0 bases and J 7 bases, leaving 10 bases between the germline ends.

The genes are TRBV7-9 and TRBJ2-1; D unresolved. The V gene's germline CDR1 is SEHNR and CDR2 FQNEAQ (reference sequence). V lost 5 bases to trimming and J lost 6 bases, with 8 bases between them. The CDR3 sequence is 12 residues long. The CDR3 here is CASSHTLNEQFF. Here the CDR3 DNA reads TGTGCCAGCAGCCACACCCTCAATGAGCAGTTCTTC.

The chain has TRBV5-1 and TRBJ2-1; the D is unclear. Trimming pared 0 bases from V and 5 bases from J, leaving 6 bases between. This CDR3 region has 13 residues. CDR1 and CDR2 from the germline V gene are SGHRS and YFSETQ. The CDR3 sequence: CASSLGSDNEQFF. CDR3 DNA sequence: TGCGCCAGCAGCTTGGGGAGTGACAATGAGCAGTTCTTC. Drawing the rest from reference TRBV5-1 and TRBJ2-1, the complete variable domain is KAGVTQTPRYLIKTRGQQVTLSCSPISGHRSVSWYQQTPGQGLQFLFEYFSETQRNKGNFPGRFSGRQFSNSRSEMNVSTLELGDSALYLCASSLGSDNEQFFGPGTRLTVL.

The gene calls are TRBV6-4 and TRBJ1-5; possible D gene TRBD1, 5 bases. The CDR3 is 14 residues long. The germline V gene encodes CDR1 MRHNA and CDR2 SNTAGT. The V end lost 10 bases, the J end lost 6 bases, and 19 bases lay between the germline ends. The CDR3 DNA reads TGTGCCACCTCCGGGAGGGGACGGGGTCAGCCCCAGCATTTT. Translating it yields CATSGRGRGQPQHF.

This chain joins TRBV4-1 and TRBJ2-3, with 9 bases lining up with TRBD2. Germline trimming cut 0 bases from V and 4 bases from J; bases unmatched to any gene: 5. This CDR3 has 16 residues. Germline CDR1 reads MGHRA; CDR2 reads YSYEKL. Written as DNA, the CDR3 is TGCGCCAGCAGCCAAGAGGCTAGCGGGATTGCAGATACGCAGTATTTT. Translation gives CASSQEASGIADTQYF.

This clone was counted once. The V call is TRBV29-1, the J call TRBJ2-3; no definite D call. Germline CDR1 SQVTM, CDR2 ANQGSEA. This CDR3 spans 12 amino acids. V shed 3 bases and J shed 4 bases, with 8 bases lying between them. CDR3 nucleotide sequence: TGCAGCGTTGACGACTCCCCAGATACGCAGTATTTT. Amino acid sequence: CSVDDSPDTQYF.

For the CDR3, the DNA is TGTGCCAGCAGCTTGCGCGGGGAACAAGAGACCCAGTACTTC. This encodes CASSLRGEQETQYF. This sequence joins TRBV7-2 and TRBJ2-5, with TRBD2 as a possible D gene (6 bases). The germline V gene encodes CDR1 SGHTA and CDR2 FQGNSA. The ends were cut back, 3 bases at V and 2 bases at J, with 10 bases in the middle. This CDR3 comprises 14 residues.

The rearrangement joins TRBV15 to TRBJ2-3; D unresolved. The germline V gene has CDR1 LNHNV and CDR2 YYDKDF (reference sequence). V gave up 0 bases and J gave up 3 bases, with 10 bases separating them. CDR3 size: 15 residues. CDR3: CATSRETRSTDTQYF. CDR3 bases: TGTGCCACCAGCAGAGAAACGCGGTCGACAGATACGCAGTATTTT.

The chain joins TRBV5-6 to TRBJ2-2, with D possibly matching TRBD1 (5 bases). V lost 0 bases and J lost 2, with 11 bases in between. CDR1 SGHDT and CDR2 YYEEEE come from the germline V gene. CDR3 length equals 16 residues. The CDR3 loop is CASSLELGANTGELFF. CDR3 in DNA: TGTGCCAGCAGCTTGGAGTTAGGGGCCAACACCGGGGAGCTGTTTTTT. Based on the CDR3 plus reference TRBV5-6 and TRBJ2-2, the full variable domain is DAGVTQSPTHLIKTRGQQVTLRCSPKSGHDTVSWYQQALGQGPQFIFQYYEEEERQRGNFPDRFSGHQFPNYSSELNVNALLLGDSALYLCASSLELGANTGELFFGEGSRLTVL.

The genes are TRBV5-1 and TRBJ2-1; 13 bases match TRBD2. V was pared by 1 base and J by 5 bases, with 0 bases of the junction left unmatched. Germline-derived CDR1 and CDR2 are SGHRS and YFSETQ. The CDR3 has 15 amino acids. CDR3 loop: CASSLTSGRDNEQFF. In DNA, the CDR3 is TGCGCCAGCAGCTTGACTAGCGGGAGGGACAATGAGCAGTTCTTC.